This T cell receptor (beta chain) was sequenced in a study of T cells in Graves' hyperthyroidism and ophthalmopathy. This clonotype has a count of ten or more. RNA transcripts gave rise to amplified TCR beta CDR3 regions. The HTBI primer set drove a first-round RT-PCR of the TCR CDR3. Each CDR3 protein gets one entry after TCRdb re-called the multiplex PCR reads with MiXCR. The sample has a few hundred thousand distinct CDR3 sequences, roughly 13% seen once; the top ten hold around 9.2%. Germline lookup yields CDR1 DFQATT and CDR2 SNEGSKA (reference sequence). CDR3 length: 17 residues. V trimming: 5 bases; J trimming: 1 base; junction bases outside the gene matches: 14. Over 18 months, lack of ophthalmopathy progression marked Graves' hyperthyroidism as stable. The diagnostic basis comprised clinical symptoms, serum thyroxine and TRAb, thyroid ultrasound and orbital computed tomography. The authors obtained PBMCs from 10 ml of fresh peripheral blood.

This sequence was found in a woman aged 18-29 years with Graves' hyperthyroidism. The sample was blood. This rearrangement joins TRBV20-1 to TRBJ1-1; 9 bases fit TRBD1. Written as DNA, the CDR3 is TGCAGTGCTCATCCCTTAGGGACAGGGATTTCGAACACTGAAGCTTTCTTT. Its translation is CSAHPLGTGISNTEAFF.